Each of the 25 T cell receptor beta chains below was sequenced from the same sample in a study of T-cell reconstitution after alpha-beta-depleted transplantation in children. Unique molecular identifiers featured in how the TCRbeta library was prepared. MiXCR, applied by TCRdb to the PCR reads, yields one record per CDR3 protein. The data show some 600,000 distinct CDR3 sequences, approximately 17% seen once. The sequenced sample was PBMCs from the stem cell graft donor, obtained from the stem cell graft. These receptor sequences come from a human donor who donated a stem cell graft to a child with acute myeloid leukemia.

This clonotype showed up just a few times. The CDR3 sequence is CASSYKQGDDYGYTF. In nucleotides, the CDR3 is TGTGCCAGCAGTTATAAGCAGGGGGACGACTATGGCTACACCTTC. V gene TRBV6-2 or TRBV6-3 combines with J gene TRBJ1-2; 7 nucleotides match TRBD1. J was trimmed by 3 bases and V by 3 bases; bases with no gene match: 7. CDR1 is MNHEY and CDR2 is SVGEGT in the germline V gene. CDR3 size: 15 residues.

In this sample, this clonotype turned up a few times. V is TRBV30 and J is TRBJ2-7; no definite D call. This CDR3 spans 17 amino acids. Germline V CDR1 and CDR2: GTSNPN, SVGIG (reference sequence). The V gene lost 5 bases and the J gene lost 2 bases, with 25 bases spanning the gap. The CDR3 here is CAWAPGPRLGMTYEQYF. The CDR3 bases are TGTGCCTGGGCCCCAGGACCTCGCTTGGGGATGACCTACGAGCAGTACTTC.

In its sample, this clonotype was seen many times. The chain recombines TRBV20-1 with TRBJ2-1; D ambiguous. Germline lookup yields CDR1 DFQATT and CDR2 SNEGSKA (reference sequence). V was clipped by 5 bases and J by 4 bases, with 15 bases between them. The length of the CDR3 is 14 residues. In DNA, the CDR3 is TGCAGTGCTTCCCCCCAGGTTCTTTACAATGAGCAGTTCTTC. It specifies CSASPQVLYNEQFF.

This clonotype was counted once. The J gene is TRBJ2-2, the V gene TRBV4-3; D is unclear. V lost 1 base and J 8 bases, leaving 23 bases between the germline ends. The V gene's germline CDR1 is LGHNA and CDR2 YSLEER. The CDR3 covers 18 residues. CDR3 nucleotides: TGCGCCAGCAGCCAAGTCCTTACGGGCCAAGGGATTACTGGGGAGCTGTTTTTT. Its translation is CASSQVLTGQGITGELFF.

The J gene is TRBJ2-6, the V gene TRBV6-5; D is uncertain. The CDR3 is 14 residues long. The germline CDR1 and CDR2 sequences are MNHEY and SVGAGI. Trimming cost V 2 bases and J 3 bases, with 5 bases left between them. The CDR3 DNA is TGTGCCAGCAGTTACATGGGTGGGGCCAACGTCCTGACTTTC. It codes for CASSYMGGANVLTF.

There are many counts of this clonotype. The CDR3 bases are TGTGCCAGCAGTACCGCGACAGCGTATGGCTACACCTTC. Translation gives CASSTATAYGYTF. The chain links TRBV12-3 or TRBV12-4 to TRBJ1-2; perhaps TRBD1 as D (5 bases). The CDR3 is 13 residues long. V lost 5 bases and J 5 bases, leaving 12 bases between the germline ends.

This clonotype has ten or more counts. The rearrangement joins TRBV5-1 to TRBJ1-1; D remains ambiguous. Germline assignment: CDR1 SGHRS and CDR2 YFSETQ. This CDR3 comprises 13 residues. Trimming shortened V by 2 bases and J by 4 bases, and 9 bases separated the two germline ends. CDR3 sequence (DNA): TGCGCCAGCAGCTTTTACACGCGCACTGAAGCTTTCTTT. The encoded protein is CASSFYTRTEAFF. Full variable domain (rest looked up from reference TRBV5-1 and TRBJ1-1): KAGVTQTPRYLIKTRGQQVTLSCSPISGHRSVSWYQQTPGQGLQFLFEYFSETQRNKGNFPGRFSGRQFSNSRSEMNVSTLELGDSALYLCASSFYTRTEAFFGQGTRLTVV.

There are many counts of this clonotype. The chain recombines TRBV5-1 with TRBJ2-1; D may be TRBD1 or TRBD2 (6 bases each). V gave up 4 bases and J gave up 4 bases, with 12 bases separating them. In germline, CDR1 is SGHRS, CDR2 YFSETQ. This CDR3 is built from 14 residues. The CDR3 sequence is CASSAGQMYNEQFF. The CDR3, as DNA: TGCGCCAGCAGCGCGGGACAAATGTACAATGAGCAGTTCTTC.

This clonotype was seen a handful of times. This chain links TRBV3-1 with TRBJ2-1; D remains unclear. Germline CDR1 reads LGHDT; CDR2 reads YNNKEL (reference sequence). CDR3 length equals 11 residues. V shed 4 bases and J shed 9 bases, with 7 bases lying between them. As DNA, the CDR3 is TGTGCCAGCAGCCGTGAAGGTGAGCAGTTCTTC. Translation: CASSREGEQFF.

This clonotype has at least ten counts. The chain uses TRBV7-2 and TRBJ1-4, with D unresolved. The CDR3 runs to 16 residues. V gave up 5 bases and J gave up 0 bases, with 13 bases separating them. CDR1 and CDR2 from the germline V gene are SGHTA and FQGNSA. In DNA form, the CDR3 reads TGTGCCAGCAGCCCAGAGATCAGTGCAACTAATGAAAAACTGTTTTTT. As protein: CASSPEISATNEKLFF.

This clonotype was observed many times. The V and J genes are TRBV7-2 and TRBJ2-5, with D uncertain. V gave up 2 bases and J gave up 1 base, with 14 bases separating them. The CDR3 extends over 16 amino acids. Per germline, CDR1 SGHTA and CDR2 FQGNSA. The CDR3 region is CASSLRRTAVQETQYF. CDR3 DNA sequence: TGTGCCAGCAGCTTACGGCGGACGGCGGTCCAAGAGACCCAGTACTTC.

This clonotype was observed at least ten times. The CDR3: CSVENSRGNTEAFF. CDR3 nucleotides: TGCAGCGTTGAAAATTCCAGGGGTAACACTGAAGCTTTCTTT. The chain carries TRBV29-1 and TRBJ1-1, with D maybe TRBD1 (6 bases). With 2 bases removed from V and 2 bases from J, the gap between germline ends came to 12 bases. The CDR3 sequence is 14 residues long. The germline V gene encodes CDR1 SQVTM and CDR2 ANQGSEA.

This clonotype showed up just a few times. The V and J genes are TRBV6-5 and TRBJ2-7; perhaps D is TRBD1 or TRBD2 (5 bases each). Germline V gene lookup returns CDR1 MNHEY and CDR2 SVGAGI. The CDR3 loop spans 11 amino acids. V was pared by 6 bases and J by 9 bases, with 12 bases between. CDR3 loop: CASRRGDLQYF. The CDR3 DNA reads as TGTGCCAGCAGGAGGGGCGACCTGCAGTACTTC.

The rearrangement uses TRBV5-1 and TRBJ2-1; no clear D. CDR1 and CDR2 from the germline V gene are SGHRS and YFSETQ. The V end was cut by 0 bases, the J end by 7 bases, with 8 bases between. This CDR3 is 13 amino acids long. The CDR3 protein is CASSLDTLNEQFF. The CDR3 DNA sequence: TGCGCCAGCAGCTTGGATACCTTAAATGAGCAGTTCTTC.

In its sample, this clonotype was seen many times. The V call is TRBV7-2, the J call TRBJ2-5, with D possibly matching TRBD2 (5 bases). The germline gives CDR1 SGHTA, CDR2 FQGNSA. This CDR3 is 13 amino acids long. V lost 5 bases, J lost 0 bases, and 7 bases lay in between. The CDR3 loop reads CASSPDYQETQYF. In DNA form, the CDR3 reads TGTGCCAGCAGCCCGGACTACCAAGAGACCCAGTACTTC.

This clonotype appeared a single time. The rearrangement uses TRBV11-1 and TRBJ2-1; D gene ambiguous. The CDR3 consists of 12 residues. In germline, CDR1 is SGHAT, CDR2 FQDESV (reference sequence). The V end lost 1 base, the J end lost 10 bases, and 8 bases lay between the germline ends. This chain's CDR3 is CASSLEAGEQFF. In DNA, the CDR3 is TGTGCCAGCAGCTTAGAAGCAGGCGAGCAGTTCTTC.

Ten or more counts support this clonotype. DNA of the CDR3: TGTGCCAGCAGGCGACGAACAGGGCACGAGACCCAGTACTTC. Encoded protein: CASRRRTGHETQYF. The chain recombines TRBV12-3 or TRBV12-4 with TRBJ2-5, with a possible D match to TRBD1 (6 bases). CDR3 length: 14 residues. V was trimmed by 6 bases and J by 5 bases, leaving 16 bases between them.

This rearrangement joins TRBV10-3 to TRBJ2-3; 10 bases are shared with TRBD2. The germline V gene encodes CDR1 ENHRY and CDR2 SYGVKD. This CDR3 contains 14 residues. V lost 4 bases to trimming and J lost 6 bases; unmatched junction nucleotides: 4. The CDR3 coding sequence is TGTGCCATCAGTGTCGGGACTAGCGCCGATACGCAGTATTTT. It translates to CAISVGTSADTQYF.

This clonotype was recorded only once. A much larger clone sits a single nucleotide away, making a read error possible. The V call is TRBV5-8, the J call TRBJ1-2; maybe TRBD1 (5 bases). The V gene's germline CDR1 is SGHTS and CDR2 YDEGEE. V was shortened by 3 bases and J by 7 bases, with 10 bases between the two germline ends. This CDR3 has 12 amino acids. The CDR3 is CASSSYRLGYTF. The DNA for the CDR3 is TGTGCCAGCAGCTCCTACAGGCTTGGCTACACCTTC.

This CDR3 is CASSLDLGETQYF. CDR3 sequence (DNA): TGTGCCAGCAGTTTAGATCTTGGAGAGACCCAGTACTTC. V and J are TRBV12-3 or TRBV12-4 and TRBJ2-5; D call uncertain. V lost 1 base and J lost 4, with 7 bases in between. CDR3 length equals 13 residues.

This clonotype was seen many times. The CDR3, as DNA: TGTGCCAGCAGTTTCAGGGGTGGCCACAATGAGCAGTTCTTC. Protein product: CASSFRGGHNEQFF. The chain links TRBV28 to TRBJ2-1; TRBD1 might be the D (6 bases). V lost 3 bases, J lost 5 bases, and 11 bases lay in between. CDR3 size: 14 residues. The V gene's germline CDR1 is MDHEN and CDR2 SYDVKM.

The CDR3 reads CASSRHGGKNTGELFF. CDR3 bases: TGTGCCAGCAGCCGGCACGGGGGGAAGAACACCGGGGAGCTGTTTTTT. The chain combines TRBV12-3 or TRBV12-4 with TRBJ2-2, with 7 nucleotides matching TRBD2. This CDR3 contains 16 residues. V gave up 6 bases and J gave up 1 base; unmatched junction bases: 8.

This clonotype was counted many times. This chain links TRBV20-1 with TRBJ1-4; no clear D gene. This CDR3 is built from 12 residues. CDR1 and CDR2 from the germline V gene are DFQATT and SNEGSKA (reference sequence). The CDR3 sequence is CSTGIPGEKLFF. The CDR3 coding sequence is TGCAGCACTGGGATACCGGGTGAAAAACTGTTTTTT.

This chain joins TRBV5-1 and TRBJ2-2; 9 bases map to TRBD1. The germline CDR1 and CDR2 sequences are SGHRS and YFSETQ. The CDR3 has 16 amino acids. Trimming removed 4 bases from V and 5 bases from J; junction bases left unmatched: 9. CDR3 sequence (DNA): TGCGCCAGCAGCCTAGGATCCGGACAGGGGACCGGGGAGCTGTTTTTT. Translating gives CASSLGSGQGTGELFF.

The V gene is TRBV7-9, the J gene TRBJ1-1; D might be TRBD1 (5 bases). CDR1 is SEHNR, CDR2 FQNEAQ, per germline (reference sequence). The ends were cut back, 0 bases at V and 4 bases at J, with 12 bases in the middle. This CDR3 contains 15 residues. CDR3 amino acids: CASSLAIGEITEAFF. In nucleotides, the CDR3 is TGTGCCAGCAGCTTAGCTATAGGGGAGATCACTGAAGCTTTCTTT.